The rows below give T cell receptor beta chains drawn from one sample of a study of T cells in Graves' hyperthyroidism and ophthalmopathy. TCRdb fed the multiplex PCR reads into MiXCR, producing one record per CDR3 protein. The sample lists under 550,000 distinct CDR3 sequences, approximately 15% seen once, with approximately 5.3% in the top ten. Sequences were obtained from blood. The source of these receptors is a woman in her late teens or twenties with Graves' hyperthyroidism. The CDR3 runs from the conserved cysteine through the conserved F or W. The D gene is left open where the match is weak. Clone size is stated in some rows and not others, as once, few, many or a class when expanded.

D | size | J | V | DNA | CDR3
TRBD2 | many | TRBJ2-7 | TRBV6-6 | TGTGCCAGCAGTTACTCGATACGTAGCGGGAGATGGTACGAGCAGTACTTC | CASSYSIRSGRWYEQYF
. | many | TRBJ2-1 | TRBV12-3/TRBV12-4 | TGTGCCAGCAGTGTAGCCGGGAATGAGCAGTTCTTC | CASSVAGNEQFF
. | many | TRBJ2-1 | TRBV27 | TGTGCCAGCAGTCCTTGGACTGGGGATGAGCAGTTCTTC | CASSPWTGDEQFF
. | many | TRBJ1-6 | TRBV27 | TGTGCCAGCAGAGAGGGCTTCAATAATTCACCCCTCCACTTT | CASREGFNNSPLHF
. | few | TRBJ2-3 | TRBV25-1 | TGTGCCAGCAGTGAATTTCGGTCAGGGACGGGAGATACGCAGTATTTT | CASSEFRSGTGDTQYF
TRBD1 | many | TRBJ1-6 | TRBV12-3/TRBV12-4 | TGTGCCAGCAGTTCACAGGGGTATAATTCACCCCTCCACTTT | CASSSQGYNSPLHF
TRBD1 | many | TRBJ2-5 | TRBV29-1 | TGCAGCGTTGATGACAGGGGGGAGACCCAGTACTTC | CSVDDRGETQYF
TRBD2 | . | TRBJ2-3 | TRBV28 | TGTGCCAGCTCAGGACTAGCGGGAGTCACAGATACGCAGTATTTT | CASSGLAGVTDTQYF
. | many | TRBJ2-7 | TRBV20-1 | TGCAGTGCTGAAGGGCCCGGGATAAACTACGAGCAGTACTTC | CSAEGPGINYEQYF
TRBD1 | few | TRBJ1-3 | TRBV3-1 | TGTGCCAGCAGCCAATTCTCTAGACAGGGAGGCAACACCATATATTTT | CASSQFSRQGGNTIYF
TRBD2 | many | TRBJ2-7 | TRBV28 | TGTGCCAGCAGTTTATTTTCCAGCGGGAGTGACGAGCAGTACTTC | CASSLFSSGSDEQYF
TRBD1 | many | TRBJ1-1 | TRBV3-1 | TGTGCCAGCAGCCACAGGACAGGGAGGACTGAAGCTTTCTTT | CASSHRTGRTEAFF
TRBD2 | many | TRBJ2-3 | TRBV6-4 | TGTGCCAGCAGTGAGCGGGAGGCAGATACGCAGTATTTT | CASSEREADTQYF
TRBD2 | . | TRBJ2-1 | TRBV3-1 | TGTGCCAGCAGCCAAGGGCTAGCGGGGCTCTATGAGCAGTTCTTC | CASSQGLAGLYEQFF
. | many | TRBJ2-7 | TRBV20-1 | TGCAGTGGGGGCGAGGGATTCGACGAGCAGTACTTC | CSGGEGFDEQYF
. | many | TRBJ2-5 | TRBV12-3/TRBV12-4 | TGTGCCAGCAGTAAGGACGGAGGGGTGGAGACCCAGTACTTC | CASSKDGGVETQYF
. | many | TRBJ2-1 | TRBV11-2 | TGTGCCAGCACCTCTGGGCGGGAATACAATGAGCAGTTCTTC | CASTSGREYNEQFF
. | . | TRBJ2-7 | TRBV6-1 | TGTGCCAGCAGATGGGGGCCGAGCTCCTACGAGCAGTACTTC | CASRWGPSSYEQYF
. | . | TRBJ2-1 | TRBV28 | TGTGCCAGCGGACCCAGACAGCTTGCCAATGAGCAGTTCTTC | CASGPRQLANEQFF